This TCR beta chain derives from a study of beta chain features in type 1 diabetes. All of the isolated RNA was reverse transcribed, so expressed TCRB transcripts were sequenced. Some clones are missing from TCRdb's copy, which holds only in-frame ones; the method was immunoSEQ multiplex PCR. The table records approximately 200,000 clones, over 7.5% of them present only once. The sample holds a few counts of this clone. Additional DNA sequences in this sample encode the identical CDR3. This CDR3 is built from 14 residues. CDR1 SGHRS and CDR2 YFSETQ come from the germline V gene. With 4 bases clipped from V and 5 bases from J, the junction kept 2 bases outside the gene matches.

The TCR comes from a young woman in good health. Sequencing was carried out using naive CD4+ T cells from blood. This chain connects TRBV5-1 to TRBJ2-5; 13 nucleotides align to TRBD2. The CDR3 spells CASSTGLAGETQYF. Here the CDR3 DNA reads TGCGCCAGCAGCACGGGACTAGCGGGGGAGACCCAGTACTTC.